The T cell receptor beta chain under discussion was sequenced for a study of cytomegalovirus exposure and HLA in healthy donors. This clone was counted a single time. Its cognate antigen is unknown. The PCR ran on 60 Vbeta and 13 Jbeta primers. In the authors' methods: Unique TCR beta chains numbered around 80 million in a later analysis, with around 10 million shared. Sequencing used immunoSEQ multiplex PCR; TCRdb keeps in-frame clones, though not all of them. The V and J calls and clone size were taken over from that table, and D and trimming were inferred from the DNA. Here the sample spans about 150,000 clones, roughly 81% being singletons. Trimming removed 7 bases at V and 0 bases at J, with 10 bases between. Germline CDR1 reads LGHNT; CDR2 reads FRNRAP. CDR3 length equals 15 residues. Study outcomes and limitations: Among TCR sequences, most were rare, though some public TCRs appeared in many donors.

The TCR comes from a woman in her late teens or twenties in good health and CMV-seronegative. The chain carries TRBV12-5 and TRBJ1-6, with D tentatively TRBD1 (6 bases). The material sequenced was PBMCs. The CDR3 DNA reads TGTGCTAGTGCCCTGGACAGCTCCTATAATTCACCCCTCCACTTT. This encodes CASALDSSYNSPLHF.